This TCR beta chain was captured by sequencing in a study of CD8+ T cells in alopecia areata listed by TCRdb under 2018. Regarding the study in general: The treated patients took part in an open-label pilot trial in which moderate-to-severe alopecia areata was treated with oral tofacitinib at 5 to 10 mg twice daily. RNA was extracted with the PAXgene miRNA kit for fixed scalp, the miRNeasy kit for PBMCs, and the RNeasy kit for mouse skin. Scalp clonality was compared across normal scalp (n=4), patchy alopecia areata scalp (n=8), and alopecia totalis/universalis scalp (n=8). Tofacitinib-treated patients had biopsies at baseline and at 4 and 24 weeks of treatment, with a later scalp biopsy in several patients. In treated patients, disease severity was measured using the SALT score, which gives the percentage of scalp surface area affected. Tofacitinib was administered for 6 to 18 months, and 6 months of follow-up off drug were then conducted to assess delayed response and recurrence. Human TCRbeta sequencing covered scalp tissue and sorted CD4+ and CD8+ peripheral blood T cells from patchy and totalis/universalis alopecia areata patients and healthy controls. The study used high-throughput TCRbeta sequencing to examine T cell clonal expansion in alopecia areata, in both the C3H/HeJ mouse model and human patients. TCRbeta CDR3 regions were amplified by immunoSEQ multiplex PCR with 35 Vbeta forward and 13 Jbeta reverse primers. Here is what the overall study found, with its caveats: During tofacitinib treatment, many expanded lesional clones stuck around in both scalp and blood, and this persistence may partly explain why relapse happens after treatment is stopped. With tofacitinib, both scalp clonality and the number of expanded CD8+ clones among the top 100 scalp clones went down significantly. Unlike mouse skin, which is dominated by gammadelta T cells, normal human skin has resident alphabeta T cells that are also sequenced, and this complicates analysis of the scalp TCR repertoire. Shared TCR sequences between patients were less evident than in mice, which may be partly attributable to HLA diversity in the patient population. Because the treated cohort was small and had only one nonresponder, larger studies are needed to examine links between baseline CD8+ expansion and response. Compared with normal scalp, lesional scalp had higher clonality and more expanded CD8+ clones, particularly in alopecia totalis/universalis, a pattern that suggests antigenic drive.

V and J are trimmed by 6 bases and 1 base, and the gene matches miss 8 bases of the junction. The CDR3 runs 16 residues from the cysteine to the phenylalanine. Of all the DNA, just the CDR3 is kept, 48 bases in frame from base 1. CDR1 and CDR2, looked up from the germline V gene, are SQVTM and ANQGSEA. The method was the immunoSEQ multiplex PCR assay. RNA was extracted from all samples and reverse transcribed into cDNA as template for TCR sequencing. SuperScript III was used to make first-strand cDNA, primed with a 2:1 mix of oligo-dT and random hexamers. A synthetic immune receptor repertoire was used to assess amplification bias, and residual bias was removed computationally. The authors processed their data as follows. Raw reads were preprocessed to remove errors, and CDR3 was defined according to IMGT conventions as the region from the conserved cysteine to phenylalanine. Clonality was calculated as 1 minus Shannon entropy normalized by log2 of the number of productive unique TCRs. Whether scalp clones were CD4 or CD8 was inferred by matching scalp TCRbeta sequences against CD4 and CD8 repertoires sorted from blood. Entries here come from immuneACCESS through TCRdb and include only in-frame sequences with V and J called. Some clones fail to appear in such tables; in the studies checked, an unresolved V gene covers under half of the shortfall, and the cause of the remainder is unknown. From that table come the V and J calls and clone size; the DNA was used to work out D and trimming. Present in this sample are more than 200,000 clones, around two fifths of which were seen just once. Around 2.8% of the sample rests with the top ten.

As concerns this clone: The target of this receptor is not known. There are no base qualities to consult, and no much larger clone falls within one base.

The treatment or condition label on this specimen signifies: oral pan-JAK inhibitor, 5-10 mg twice daily. Peripheral blood and lesional scalp punch biopsies were obtained from patients with alopecia areata. PBMCs were separated by density centrifugation and stained for CD3, CD4 and CD8, after which CD4+ and CD8+ T cells were sorted on a FACSAria. The sequence derives from a human donor with alopecia areata. The chain was built from TRBV29-1 and TRBJ2-1; TRBD2 aligns with 11 central bases. The sequenced sample was CD4+ T cells sorted from blood, obtained at approximately week 39, from a patient treated with tofacitinib. The DNA reads as follows: TGCAGCGTCGGTATGACTAGCGGGACTTCCTACAATGAGCAGTTCTTC. The translation is CSVGMTSGTSYNEQFF.